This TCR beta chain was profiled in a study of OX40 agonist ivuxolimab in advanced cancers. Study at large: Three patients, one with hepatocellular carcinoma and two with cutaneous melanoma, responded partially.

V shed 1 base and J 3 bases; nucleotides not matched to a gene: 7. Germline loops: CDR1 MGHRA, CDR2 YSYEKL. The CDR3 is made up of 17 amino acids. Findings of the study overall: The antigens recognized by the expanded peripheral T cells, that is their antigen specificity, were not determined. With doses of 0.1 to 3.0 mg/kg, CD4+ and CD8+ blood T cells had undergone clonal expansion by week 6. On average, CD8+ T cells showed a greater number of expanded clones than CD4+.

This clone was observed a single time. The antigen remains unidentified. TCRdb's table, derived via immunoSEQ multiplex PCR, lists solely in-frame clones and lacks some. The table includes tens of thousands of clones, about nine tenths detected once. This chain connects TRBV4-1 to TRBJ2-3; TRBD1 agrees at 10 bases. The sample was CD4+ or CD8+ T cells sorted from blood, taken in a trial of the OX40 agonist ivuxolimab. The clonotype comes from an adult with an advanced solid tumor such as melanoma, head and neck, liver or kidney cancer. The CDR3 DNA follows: TGCGCCAGCAGCCAAGCAGTAGACAGGGGGCAAACAGATACGCAGTATTTT. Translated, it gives CASSQAVDRGQTDTQYF.